The TCR beta chain under discussion was sequenced for a study of T cell responses to AZD1222 COVID-19 vaccine. Study-wide results and caveats: A mostly white British donor set with more females was recruited, and clonal diversity was possibly underestimated.

A word on this clone: The antigen is not known.

Trimming cost V 7 bases and J 7 bases, with 14 bases left between them. The CDR3 is 12 residues long. Germline values: CDR1 MNHEY, CDR2 SVGAGI. Some clones are missing from TCRdb's copy, which holds only in-frame ones; the method was immunoSEQ multiplex PCR. The top ten clones hold 5.5% to 7% of a sample with about 150,000 clones, approximately 86% of them seen once. This chain uses TRBV6-5 with TRBJ2-7; TRBD1 might be the D (5 bases). This clonotype originated in an adult who had recovered from COVID-19. The material sequenced was peripheral blood, taken after recovery from COVID-19. The CDR3 loop reads CASKGLLQEQYF. CDR3 in DNA: TGTGCCAGCAAGGGGCTTCTGCAGGAGCAGTACTTC.